This entry lists 31 T cell receptor beta chains sequenced from one sample in a study of blood T cell repertoires in COVID-19. TCRdb keeps only in-frame clones here, not all; method: immunoSEQ multiplex PCR. The sample consists of roughly 250,000 clones, 85% to 95% of them appearing once. The sequencing sample was made of PBMCs or T cells enriched from blood (not recorded which). These receptor sequences come from a woman between 18 and 29 years old who had recovered from COVID-19.

The chain couples TRBV18 to TRBJ1-1; D is possibly TRBD1 (6 bases). Trimming left V 6 bases short and J 4 bases short, with 18 bases between. The CDR3 spans 15 residues. Germline assignment: CDR1 KGHSH and CDR2 LQKENI. CDR3 region: CASSPNLARGTEAFF. In DNA form, the CDR3 reads TGTGCCAGCTCCCCGAACCTCGCCAGGGGCACTGAAGCTTTCTTT.

V and J are TRBV6-5 and TRBJ2-1; weak D call: TRBD1 (6 bases). From germline, CDR1 is MNHEY and CDR2 SVGAGI. The CDR3 has 13 amino acids. Trimming cost V 8 bases and J 7 bases, with 15 bases left between them. The CDR3 nucleotides are TGTGCCAGCCAGGGGCTCCCGGGGAATGAGCAGTTCTTC. The encoded protein is CASQGLPGNEQFF.

The chain is built from TRBV7-2 and TRBJ1-2; 8 bases map to TRBD1. This CDR3 region has 13 residues. From germline, CDR1 is SGHTA and CDR2 FQGNSA. J was trimmed by 8 bases and V by 2 bases; bases with no gene match: 4. The CDR3 nucleotides read TGTGCCAGCAGCTTAACTTCAGGGGGCGGCTACACCTTC. Its protein product is CASSLTSGGGYTF.

This chain connects TRBV25-1 to TRBJ1-3; no clear D. The length of the CDR3 is 12 residues. The germline V and J ends were trimmed by 8 bases and 3 bases, with 8 bases remaining between them. Germline assignment: CDR1 MGHDK and CDR2 SYGVNS. CDR3 loop: CASASGGNTIYF. The CDR3 DNA is TGTGCCAGCGCCTCAGGTGGAAACACCATATATTTT.

This sequence joins TRBV2 and TRBJ1-5; 7 bases are shared with TRBD1. The CDR3 extends over 15 amino acids. The germline V gene has CDR1 SNHLY and CDR2 FYNNEI. J lost 5 bases, V lost 5 bases, and 9 bases had no gene match. The CDR3 sequence: CASSPGQDFDQPQHF. The CDR3 DNA follows: TGTGCCAGCAGTCCCGGACAGGACTTCGATCAGCCCCAGCATTTT. The full variable domain, its missing parts supplied by reference TRBV2 and TRBJ1-5, is EPEVTQTPSHQVTQMGQEVILRCVPISNHLYFYWYRQILGQKVEFLVSFYNNEISEKSEIFDDQFSVERPDGSNFTLKIRSTKLEDSAMYFCASSPGQDFDQPQHFGDGTRLSIL.

The CDR3 DNA is TGCGCCAGCAGCCGCACCCGGGACAGCGACCAGCCCCAGCATTTT. Amino acids: CASSRTRDSDQPQHF. The rearrangement links TRBV4-1 to TRBJ1-5, with 7 bases that match TRBD1. Germline CDR1 reads MGHRA; CDR2 reads YSYEKL. Germline trimming cut 4 bases from V and 7 bases from J; bases unmatched to any gene: 10. This CDR3 region has 15 residues.

The chain has TRBV5-4 and TRBJ1-1; D unclear. The CDR3 totals 16 residues. Germline V gene sequence: CDR1 SGHNT, CDR2 YYREEE (reference sequence). Trimming shortened V by 3 bases and J by 3 bases, and 18 bases separated the two germline ends. CDR3 nucleotide sequence: TGTGCCAGCAGCTCCCCAAAACTGGGTGCGGACACTGAAGCTTTCTTT. Encoded protein: CASSSPKLGADTEAFF.

The chain joins TRBV4-1 to TRBJ1-4; TRBD1 is a possible D gene (5 bases). V lost 1 base and J 5 bases, leaving 17 bases between the germline ends. Germline V gene lookup returns CDR1 MGHRA and CDR2 YSYEKL. The CDR3 loop spans 17 amino acids. Here the CDR3 reads CASSQGAGHLGNEKLFF. CDR3 DNA sequence: TGCGCCAGCAGCCAAGGTGCAGGGCACCTAGGGAATGAAAAACTGTTTTTT.

This clone has a single count. The rearrangement joins TRBV4-2 to TRBJ2-3; 8 bases are a match to TRBD2. After removal of 4 bases from V and 2 bases from J, the junction contained 14 bases not matched to a gene. The CDR3 spans 18 residues. The V gene's germline CDR1 is LGHNA and CDR2 YNFKEQ. This chain's CDR3 is CASSPGGSGRTFTDTQYF. CDR3 DNA: TGTGCCAGCAGCCCCGGGGGAAGCGGGAGAACATTCACAGATACGCAGTATTTT.

The chain carries TRBV5-4 and TRBJ2-3; 7 bases fit TRBD1. This CDR3 contains 16 residues. CDR1 and CDR2 (germline): SGHNT, YYREEE (reference sequence). V was pared by 5 bases and J by 2 bases, with 11 bases of the junction left unmatched. CDR3 in amino acids: CASSSGRQGITDTQYF. CDR3 bases: TGTGCCAGCAGTTCGGGTAGACAGGGAATCACAGATACGCAGTATTTT. The variable domain in full, with the rest retrieved from reference TRBV5-4 and TRBJ2-3, is ETGVTQSPTHLIKTRGQQVTLRCSSQSGHNTVSWYQQALGQGPQFIFQYYREEENGRGNFPPRFSGLQFPNYSSELNVNALELDDSALYLCASSSGRQGITDTQYFGPGTRLTVL.

The chain uses TRBV6-2 or TRBV6-3 and TRBJ2-5, with a weak D call TRBD2 (7 bases). Germline assignment: CDR1 MNHEY and CDR2 SVGEGT. The CDR3 is 16 amino acids. The germline V and J ends were trimmed by 5 bases and 2 bases, with 18 bases remaining between them. For the CDR3, the DNA is TGTGCCAGCAGTCTGGGGGGGGGCTCCCATCAAGAGACCCAGTACTTC. It codes for CASSLGGGSHQETQYF.

The gene calls are TRBV24-1 and TRBJ2-1, with TRBD1 identical over 8 bases. Germline V gene sequence: CDR1 KGHDR, CDR2 SFDVKD. This CDR3 spans 13 amino acids. The V segment lost 3 bases and the J segment 9 bases; nucleotides outside the gene matches: 3. The CDR3 nucleotides are TGTGCCACCAGTGATCCGACAGGGGTTGAGCAGTTCTTC. This gives the protein CATSDPTGVEQFF.

The chain links TRBV6-6 to TRBJ1-1; no reliable D call. Per the germline V gene, CDR1 is MNHNY and CDR2 is SVGAGI (reference sequence). The V and J ends lost 7 bases and 0 bases respectively, with 15 bases between them. CDR3 size: 15 residues. The CDR3 protein is CASTTTRQMNTEAFF. Written as DNA, the CDR3 is TGTGCCAGCACTACAACGAGGCAGATGAACACTGAAGCTTTCTTT.

As DNA, the CDR3 is TGTGCCAGCAGCCAAGTAGTTTCGGCAGGGGGCTTGAACACAGATACGCAGTATTTT. Amino acids: CASSQVVSAGGLNTDTQYF. The V and J genes are TRBV3-1 (or the pseudogene TRBV3-2) and TRBJ2-3, with TRBD1 matching 8 bases. CDR1 and CDR2 (germline): LGHDT, YNNKEL (reference sequence). The V segment lost 1 base and the J segment 2 bases; nucleotides outside the gene matches: 14. This CDR3 contains 19 residues.

In nucleotides, the CDR3 is TGTGCCACACGATCAGGGGACACTGAAGCTTTCTTT. Protein product: CATRSGDTEAFF. The chain couples TRBV10-3 to TRBJ1-1, with a tentative D call TRBD1 (6 bases). This CDR3 comprises 12 residues. Germline assignment: CDR1 ENHRY and CDR2 SYGVKD. Trimming shortened V by 10 bases and J by 3 bases, and 12 bases separated the two germline ends.

This clone was seen only once. CDR3 sequence reads: CASSLGGGGNQPQHF. In nucleotides, the CDR3 is TGTGCCAGCAGCTTAGGGGGGGGTGGCAATCAGCCCCAGCATTTT. This chain connects TRBV28 to TRBJ1-5; D perhaps matches TRBD1 (6 bases). The ends were cut back, 6 bases at V and 2 bases at J, with 14 bases in the middle. In germline, CDR1 is MDHEN, CDR2 SYDVKM. CDR3 size: 15 residues.

There are a few counts of this clone. CDR3 in DNA: TGTGCCAGCAGTTTATTGATGGGACAGGGGCAAAACACTGAAGCTTTCTTT. Its protein product is CASSLLMGQGQNTEAFF. The gene calls are TRBV28 and TRBJ1-1; 10 bases are shared with TRBD1. Trimming removed 1 base from V and 2 bases from J; junction bases left unmatched: 7. Germline CDR1 is MDHEN and CDR2 is SYDVKM. The CDR3 has 17 residues.

This rearrangement joins TRBV11-2 to TRBJ2-5; a weak D match, TRBD1 (6 bases). Per the germline V gene, CDR1 is SGHAT and CDR2 is FQNNGV. V was trimmed by 1 base and J by 5 bases, leaving 8 bases between them. The CDR3 extends over 13 amino acids. The CDR3 protein is CASSLGQGETQYF. The CDR3 nucleotides are TGTGCCAGCAGCTTAGGTCAGGGGGAGACCCAGTACTTC.

J is TRBJ2-3 and V is TRBV3-1 (or the pseudogene TRBV3-2); 10 bases agree with TRBD2. Unmatched junction bases numbered 1, after V lost 4 bases and J lost 3 bases. The CDR3 runs to 14 residues. Germline values: CDR1 LGHDT, CDR2 YNNKEL (reference sequence). CDR3 DNA: TGTGCCAGCAGCCCTAGCGGGAGAACAGATACGCAGTATTTT. It yields the protein CASSPSGRTDTQYF.

The J gene is TRBJ1-2, the V gene TRBV28, with 9 nucleotides matching TRBD1. CDR1 is MDHEN, CDR2 SYDVKM, per germline. Losses at the gene ends were 4 bases for V and 4 bases for J; bases not matched to a gene: 7. The CDR3 totals 15 residues. Written as DNA, the CDR3 is TGTGCCAGCAGTTCCGACAGGGGGTCTGGCTATGGCTACACCTTC. It yields the protein CASSSDRGSGYGYTF.

J is TRBJ2-5 and V is TRBV11-2, with TRBD2 matching over 7 bases. The germline CDR1 and CDR2 sequences are SGHAT and FQNNGV. The ends lost 5 bases at V and 7 bases at J; junction bases unmatched: 10. The CDR3 extends over 14 amino acids. The chain's CDR3 is CASSTYGTTRTQYF. Written as DNA, the CDR3 is TGTGCCAGCAGCACATACGGGACTACCAGGACCCAGTACTTC. Combining the CDR3 with reference TRBV11-2 and TRBJ2-5 gives the whole variable domain EAGVAQSPRYKIIEKRQSVAFWCNPISGHATLYWYQQILGQGPKLLIQFQNNGVVDDSQLPKDRFSAERLKGVDSTLKIQPAKLEDSAVYLCASSTYGTTRTQYFGPGTRLLVL.

This clone occurred once. This chain links TRBV27 with TRBJ2-7; 7 positions agree with TRBD1. The V gene end was trimmed by 8 bases and the J gene end by 5 bases; junction bases not matched to a gene: 15. This CDR3 contains 15 residues. Germline CDR1 is MNHEY and CDR2 is SMNVEV (reference sequence). The chain's CDR3 is CASCSTGAIRDEQYF. In DNA form, the CDR3 reads TGTGCCAGCTGCAGCACAGGGGCCATACGAGACGAGCAGTACTTC.

V is TRBV28 and J is TRBJ1-3; D gene ambiguous. The germline V gene encodes CDR1 MDHEN and CDR2 SYDVKM. The CDR3 loop spans 13 amino acids. V lost 6 bases to trimming and J lost 4 bases, with 10 bases between them. The CDR3 region is CASRPRSGNTIYF. As DNA, the CDR3 is TGTGCCAGCAGACCGCGCTCAGGAAACACCATATATTTT.

The chain carries TRBV28 and TRBJ2-2; maybe TRBD1 (5 bases). Germline V gene sequence: CDR1 MDHEN, CDR2 SYDVKM. Deletions cut 1 base from V and 1 base from J, with 13 bases between. This CDR3 has 17 residues. CDR3 DNA sequence: TGTGCCAGCAGTTTATTGGGGCCCGGCTTGAACACCGGGGAGCTGTTTTTT. Translation gives CASSLLGPGLNTGELFF.

CDR3 residues: CASSPGGGGAGEEQFF. The CDR3 region has the DNA TGTGCCAGCAGCCCCGGCGGCGGGGGGGCTGGAGAGGAGCAGTTCTTC. The genes are TRBV5-4 and TRBJ2-1, with TRBD2 matching 9 bases. The germline V gene encodes CDR1 SGHNT and CDR2 YYREEE (reference sequence). Unmatched junction bases numbered 15, after V lost 4 bases and J lost 10 bases. This CDR3 is built from 16 residues.

The CDR3: CASSFGTSETEYNEQFF. The CDR3 DNA reads TGTGCCAGCAGCTTTGGGACTAGCGAGACAGAATACAATGAGCAGTTCTTC. The chain carries TRBV7-3 and TRBJ2-1; 10 nucleotides agree with TRBD2. CDR1 is SGHTA and CDR2 is FQGTGA in the germline V gene. J was trimmed by 4 bases and V by 3 bases; bases with no gene match: 9. CDR3 length: 17 amino acids.

The CDR3 DNA is TGTGCCAGCCGCTATGGGCACACCATATATTTT. It yields the protein CASRYGHTIYF. The genes are TRBV6-6 and TRBJ1-3; D unresolved. The V gene's germline CDR1 is MNHNY and CDR2 SVGAGI (reference sequence). Trimming cost V 8 bases and J 8 bases, with 10 bases left between them. This CDR3 spans 11 amino acids.

This clone appeared a single time. V and J are TRBV29-1 and TRBJ1-5; TRBD1 aligns across 7 bases. Trimming cost V 6 bases and J 2 bases; bases outside gene matches: 13. The CDR3 has 16 residues. The germline gives CDR1 SQVTM, CDR2 ANQGSEA. CDR3 DNA: TGCAGCGTCAACAGGGGTCTCAGCCCTGGCAATCAGCCCCAGCATTTT. Translation: CSVNRGLSPGNQPQHF. The full variable domain, with the rest looked up from reference TRBV29-1 and TRBJ1-5, is SAVISQKPSRDICQRGTSLTIQCQVDSQVTMMFWYRQQPGQSLTLIATANQGSEATYESGFVIDKFPISRPNLTFSTLTVSNMSPEDSSIYLCSVNRGLSPGNQPQHFGDGTRLSIL.

This clone has a single count. This chain links TRBV18 with TRBJ1-6, with 10 bases lining up with TRBD1. The V segment lost 4 bases and the J segment 7 bases; nucleotides outside the gene matches: 4. CDR3 length equals 15 residues. Per germline, CDR1 KGHSH and CDR2 LQKENI. CDR3 protein: CASSLATGGNSPLHF. CDR3 coding DNA: TGTGCCAGCTCACTCGCGACAGGGGGCAATTCACCCCTCCACTTT. The full variable domain, completed using reference TRBV18 and TRBJ1-6, is NAGVMQNPRHLVRRRGQEARLRCSPMKGHSHVYWYRQLPEEGLKFMVYLQKENIIDESGMPKERFSAEFPKEGPSILRIQQVVRGDSAAYFCASSLATGGNSPLHFGNGTRLTVT.

The gene calls are TRBV4-3 and TRBJ1-1; 8 bases align to TRBD1. The CDR3 contains 16 residues. V trimming: 1 base; J trimming: 4 bases; junction bases outside the gene matches: 8. CDR1 and CDR2 from the germline V gene are LGHNA and YSLEER. The CDR3 coding sequence is TGCGCCAGCAGCCAAGGGACAGGGAAGATTTTCACTGAAGCTTTCTTT. Its protein product is CASSQGTGKIFTEAFF.

V gene TRBV5-5 combines with J gene TRBJ1-6, with 8 nucleotides matching TRBD1. CDR3 length: 14 amino acids. Per the germline V gene, CDR1 is SGHKS and CDR2 is YYEKEE (reference sequence). V shed 0 bases, J shed 10 bases, and the junction held 3 bases outside the gene matches. CDR3 amino acids: CASSLAGGFSPLHF. The CDR3 bases are TGTGCCAGCAGCTTGGCAGGGGGCTTCTCACCCCTCCACTTT.